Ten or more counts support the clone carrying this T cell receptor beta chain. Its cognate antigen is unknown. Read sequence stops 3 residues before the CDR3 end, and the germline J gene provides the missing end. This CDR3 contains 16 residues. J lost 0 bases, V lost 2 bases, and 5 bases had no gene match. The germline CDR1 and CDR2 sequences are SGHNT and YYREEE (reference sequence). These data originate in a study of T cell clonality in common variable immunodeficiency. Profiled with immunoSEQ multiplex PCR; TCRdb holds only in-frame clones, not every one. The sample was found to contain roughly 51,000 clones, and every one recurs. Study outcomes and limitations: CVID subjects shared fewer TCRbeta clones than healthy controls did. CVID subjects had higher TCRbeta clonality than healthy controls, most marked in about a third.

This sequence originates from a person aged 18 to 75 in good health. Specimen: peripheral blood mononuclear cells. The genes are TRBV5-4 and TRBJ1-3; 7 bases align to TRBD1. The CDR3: CASSFGTEISGNTIYF. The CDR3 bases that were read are TGTGCCAGCAGCTTTGGGACAGAAATCTCTGGAAACACC.